This T cell receptor beta chain was documented in a study of cytomegalovirus exposure and HLA in healthy donors. General study results and limits: Rarity held for most TCR sequences, but there were some public TCRs that occurred in many donors.

The PCR contained 60 Vbeta and 13 Jbeta primers. Measured with immunoSEQ multiplex PCR; TCRdb has only the in-frame clones, and not every one. The data contain about 120,000 clones, 70% to 85% of them singletons. Germline assignment: CDR1 LGHNT and CDR2 FRNRAP. Trimming took 0 bases from V and 0 from J, leaving 15 bases between them. The CDR3 contains 18 residues. Worth noting for this clone: What it binds is not known.

The receptor was derived from a man aged 50-60 years in good health and CMV-seropositive. The gene calls are TRBV12-5 and TRBJ1-5, with D uncertain. The source material was PBMCs. CDR3 DNA: TGTGCTAGTGGTTTGGTCCTACGCCCGACATATAGCAATCAGCCCCAGCATTTT. The encoded protein is CASGLVLRPTYSNQPQHF.